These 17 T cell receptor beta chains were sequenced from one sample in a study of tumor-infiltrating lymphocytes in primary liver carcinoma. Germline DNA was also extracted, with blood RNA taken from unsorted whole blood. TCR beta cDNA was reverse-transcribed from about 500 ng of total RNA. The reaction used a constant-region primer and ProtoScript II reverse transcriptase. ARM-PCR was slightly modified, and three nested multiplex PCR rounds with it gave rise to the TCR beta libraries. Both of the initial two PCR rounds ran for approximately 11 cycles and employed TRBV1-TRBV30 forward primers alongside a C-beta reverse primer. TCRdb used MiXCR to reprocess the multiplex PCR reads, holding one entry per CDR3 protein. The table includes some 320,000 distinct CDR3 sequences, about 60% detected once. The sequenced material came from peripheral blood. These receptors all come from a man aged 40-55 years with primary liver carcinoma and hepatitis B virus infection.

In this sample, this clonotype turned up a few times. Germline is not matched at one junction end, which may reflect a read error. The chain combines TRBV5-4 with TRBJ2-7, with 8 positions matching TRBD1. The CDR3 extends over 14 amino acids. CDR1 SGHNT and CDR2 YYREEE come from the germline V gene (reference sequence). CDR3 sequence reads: CACSLGDRSYEQYF. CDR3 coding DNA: TGTGCCTGCAGCCTCGGGGACAGGTCTTACGAGCAGTACTTC.

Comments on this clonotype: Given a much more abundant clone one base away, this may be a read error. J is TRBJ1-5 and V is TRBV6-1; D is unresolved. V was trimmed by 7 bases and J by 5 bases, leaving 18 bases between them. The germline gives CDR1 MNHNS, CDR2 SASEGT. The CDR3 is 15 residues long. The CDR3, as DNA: TGTGCCAGCAATATAATGCTGGGTGGGGATCAGCCCCAGCATTTT. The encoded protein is CASNIMLGGDQPQHF.

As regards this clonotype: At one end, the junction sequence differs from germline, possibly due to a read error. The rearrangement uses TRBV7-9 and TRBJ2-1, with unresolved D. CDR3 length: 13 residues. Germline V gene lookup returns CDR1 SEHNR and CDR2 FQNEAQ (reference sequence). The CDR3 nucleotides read TGTGCCGGCAGTCACGATGGGAACAATGAGCAGTTCTTC. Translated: CAGSHDGNNEQFF.

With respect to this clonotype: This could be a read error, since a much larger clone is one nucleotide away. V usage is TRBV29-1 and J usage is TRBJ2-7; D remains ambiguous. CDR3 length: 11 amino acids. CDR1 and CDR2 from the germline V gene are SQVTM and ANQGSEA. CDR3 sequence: CNVKTATEQYF. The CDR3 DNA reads TGCAACGTTAAGACGGCGACCGAGCAGTACTTC.

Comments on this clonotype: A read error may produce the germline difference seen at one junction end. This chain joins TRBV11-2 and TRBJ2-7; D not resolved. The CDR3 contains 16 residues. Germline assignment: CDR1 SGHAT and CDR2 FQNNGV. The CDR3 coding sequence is TGTGCCAGCAGTCGTATGCCTTTTAGTAGTAGCTACGAGCAATACTTC. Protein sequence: CASSRMPFSSSYEQYF.

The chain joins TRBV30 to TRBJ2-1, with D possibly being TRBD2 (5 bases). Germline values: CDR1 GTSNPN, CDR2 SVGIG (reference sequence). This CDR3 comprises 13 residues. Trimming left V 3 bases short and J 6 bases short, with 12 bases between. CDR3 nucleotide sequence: TGTGCCTGGAGATTTGGACTGGGCAATGAGCAGTTCTTC. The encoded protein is CAWRFGLGNEQFF.

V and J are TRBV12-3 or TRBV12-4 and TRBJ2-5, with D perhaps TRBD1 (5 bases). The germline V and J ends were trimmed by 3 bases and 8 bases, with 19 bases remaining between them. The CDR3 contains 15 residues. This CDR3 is CASSLGQLPEITQYF. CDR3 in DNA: TGTGCCAGCAGTTTGGGGCAGCTCCCCGAGATAACCCAGTACTTC.

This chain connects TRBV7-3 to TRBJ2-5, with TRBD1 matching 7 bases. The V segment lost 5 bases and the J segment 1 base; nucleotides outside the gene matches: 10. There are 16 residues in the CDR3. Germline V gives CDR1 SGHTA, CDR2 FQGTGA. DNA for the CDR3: TGTGCCAGCAGCGCCTCCGGGACAGTCGGCCAAGAGACCCAGTACTTC. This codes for CASSASGTVGQETQYF.

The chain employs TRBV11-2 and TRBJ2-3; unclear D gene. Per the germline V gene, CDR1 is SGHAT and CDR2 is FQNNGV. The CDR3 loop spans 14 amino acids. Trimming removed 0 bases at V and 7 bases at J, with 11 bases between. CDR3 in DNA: TGTGCCAGCAGCTTAGATCAATTCCCCTATACGCAGTATTTT. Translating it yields CASSLDQFPYTQYF.

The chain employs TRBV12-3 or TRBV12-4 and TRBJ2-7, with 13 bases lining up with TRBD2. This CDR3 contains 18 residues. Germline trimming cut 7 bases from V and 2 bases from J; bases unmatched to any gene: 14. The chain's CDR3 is CASTTGLAGVPFPYEQYF. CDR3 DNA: TGTGCCAGCACTACCGGACTAGCGGGAGTGCCGTTCCCCTACGAGCAGTACTTC.

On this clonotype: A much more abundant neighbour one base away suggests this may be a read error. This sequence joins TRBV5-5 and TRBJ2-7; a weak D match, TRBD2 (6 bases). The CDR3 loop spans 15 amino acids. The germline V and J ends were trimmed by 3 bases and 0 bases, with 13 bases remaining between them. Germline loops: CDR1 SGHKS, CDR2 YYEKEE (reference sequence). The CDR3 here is CASSSDGGSSYEQYF. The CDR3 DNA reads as TGTGCCAGCAGCTCGGACGGGGGTAGCTCCTACGAGCAGTACTTC.

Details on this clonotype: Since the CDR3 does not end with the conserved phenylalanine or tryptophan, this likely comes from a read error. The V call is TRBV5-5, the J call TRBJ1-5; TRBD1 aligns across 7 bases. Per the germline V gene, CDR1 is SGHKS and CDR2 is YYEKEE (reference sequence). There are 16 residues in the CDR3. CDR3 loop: CAGSPLFPTGLEPQHI. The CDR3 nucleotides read TGTGCCGGCAGCCCTCTCTTTCCGACAGGGTTAGAGCCCCAGCATATT.

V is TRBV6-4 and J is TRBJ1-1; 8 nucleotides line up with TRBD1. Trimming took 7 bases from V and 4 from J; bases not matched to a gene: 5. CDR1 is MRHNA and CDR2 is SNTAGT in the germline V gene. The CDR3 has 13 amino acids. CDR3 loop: CASTAGQATEAFF. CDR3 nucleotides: TGTGCCAGCACTGCGGGACAGGCCACTGAAGCTTTCTTT.

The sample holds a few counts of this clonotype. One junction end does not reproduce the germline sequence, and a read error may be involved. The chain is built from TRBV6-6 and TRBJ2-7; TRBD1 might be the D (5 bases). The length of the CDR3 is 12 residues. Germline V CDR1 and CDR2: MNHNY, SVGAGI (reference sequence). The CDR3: CASRVRAYEHYF. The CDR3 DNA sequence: TGTGCCAGCAGAGTCAGGGCCTACGAGCACTACTTC.

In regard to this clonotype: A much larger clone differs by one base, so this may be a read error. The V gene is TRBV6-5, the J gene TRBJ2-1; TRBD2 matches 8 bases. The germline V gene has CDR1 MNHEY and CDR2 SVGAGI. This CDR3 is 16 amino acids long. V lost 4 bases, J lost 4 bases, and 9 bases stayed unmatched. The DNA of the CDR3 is TGTGCCAGCAGTTCCCTTTTACCGGGAGGGTACAATGAGCAGTTCTTC. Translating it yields CASSSLLPGGYNEQFF.

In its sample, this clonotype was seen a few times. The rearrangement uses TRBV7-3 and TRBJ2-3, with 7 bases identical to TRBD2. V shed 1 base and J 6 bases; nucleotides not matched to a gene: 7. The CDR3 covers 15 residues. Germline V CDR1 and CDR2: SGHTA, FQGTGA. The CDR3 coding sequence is TGTGCCAGCAGCTTAAGATTGGCGGGAGAGGATACGCAGTATTTT. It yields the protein CASSLRLAGEDTQYF.

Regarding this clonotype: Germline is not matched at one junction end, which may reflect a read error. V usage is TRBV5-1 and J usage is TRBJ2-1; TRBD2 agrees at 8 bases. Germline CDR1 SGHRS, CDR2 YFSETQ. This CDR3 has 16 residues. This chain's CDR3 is CASSLRGASQYNERFF. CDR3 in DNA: TGCGCCAGCAGCCTGCGGGGGGCTAGCCAATACAATGAGCGGTTCTTC.